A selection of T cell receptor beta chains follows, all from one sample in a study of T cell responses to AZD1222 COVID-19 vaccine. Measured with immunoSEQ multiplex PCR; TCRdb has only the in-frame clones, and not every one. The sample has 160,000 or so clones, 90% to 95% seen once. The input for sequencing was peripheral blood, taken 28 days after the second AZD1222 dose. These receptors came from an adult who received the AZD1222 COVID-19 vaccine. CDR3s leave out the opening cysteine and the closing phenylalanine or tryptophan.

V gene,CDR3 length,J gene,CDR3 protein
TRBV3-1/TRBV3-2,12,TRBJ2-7,ASSHPTGFYEQY
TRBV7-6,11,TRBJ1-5,ASSLEGGKPQH
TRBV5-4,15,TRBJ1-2,ASRHDPSKGIIYGYT
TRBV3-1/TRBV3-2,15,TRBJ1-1,ASSQDNSGAFNTEAF
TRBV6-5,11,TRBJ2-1,ASSNGLANEQF
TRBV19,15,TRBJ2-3,ASSMFGGGVSTDTQY
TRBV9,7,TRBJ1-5,ASGQPQH
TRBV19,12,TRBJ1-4,ASSMSRTNEKLF
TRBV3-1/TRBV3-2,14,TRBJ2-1,ASSQEFGTGDDEQF
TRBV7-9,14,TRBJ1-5,ASSLAKGISNQPQH
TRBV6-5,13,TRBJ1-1,ASSYEGAANTEAF
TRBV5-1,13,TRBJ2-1,ASSLGDRAYNEQF
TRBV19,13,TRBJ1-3,ASSPTAYSGNTIY
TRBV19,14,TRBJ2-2,ASSSQILAGAGELF
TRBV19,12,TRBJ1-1,ASSSGTGMTEAF
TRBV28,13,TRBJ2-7,ASSLSGRGSYEQY
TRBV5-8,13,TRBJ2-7,ASSLWQGYSYEQY